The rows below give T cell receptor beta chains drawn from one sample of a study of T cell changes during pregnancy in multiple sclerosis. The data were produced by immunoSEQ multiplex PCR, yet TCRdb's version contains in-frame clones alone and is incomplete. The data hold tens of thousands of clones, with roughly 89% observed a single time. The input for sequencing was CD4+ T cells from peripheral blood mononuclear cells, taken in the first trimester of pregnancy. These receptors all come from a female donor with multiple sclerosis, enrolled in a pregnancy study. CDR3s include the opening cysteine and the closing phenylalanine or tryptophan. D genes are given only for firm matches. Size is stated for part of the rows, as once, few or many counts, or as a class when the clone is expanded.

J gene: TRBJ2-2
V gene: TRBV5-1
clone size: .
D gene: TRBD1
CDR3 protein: CASSWRRTGQRNTGELFF
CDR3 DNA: TGCGCCAGCAGCTGGAGACGGACAGGCCAACGGAACACCGGGGAGCTGTTTTTT

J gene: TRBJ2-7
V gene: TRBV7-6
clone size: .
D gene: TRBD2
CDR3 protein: CASSLKTSGGWEYEQYF
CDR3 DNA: TGTGCCAGCAGCTTAAAGACTAGCGGGGGGTGGGAGTACGAGCAGTACTTC

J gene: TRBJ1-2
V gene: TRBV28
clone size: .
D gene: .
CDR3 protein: CASSLRMPRHVRYTF
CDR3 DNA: TGTGCCAGCAGTTTGCGCATGCCCAGACATGTACGCTACACCTTC

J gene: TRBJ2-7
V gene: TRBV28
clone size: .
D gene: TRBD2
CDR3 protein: CASRLAGLTYEQYF
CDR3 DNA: TGTGCCAGCAGACTAGCGGGCCTAACCTACGAGCAGTACTTC

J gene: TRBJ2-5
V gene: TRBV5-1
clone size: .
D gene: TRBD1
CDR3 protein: CASSPGQVGSETQYF
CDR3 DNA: TGCGCCAGCAGCCCGGGACAGGTCGGTTCGGAGACCCAGTACTTC

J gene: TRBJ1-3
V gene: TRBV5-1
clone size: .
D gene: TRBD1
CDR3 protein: CASSRGTDSGNTIYF
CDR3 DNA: TGCGCCAGCAGCCGTGGGACAGACTCTGGAAACACCATATATTTT

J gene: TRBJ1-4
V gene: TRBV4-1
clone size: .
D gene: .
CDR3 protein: CASSQGQGGEKLFF
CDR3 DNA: TGCGCCAGCAGCCAGGGGCAAGGTGGTGAAAAACTGTTTTTT

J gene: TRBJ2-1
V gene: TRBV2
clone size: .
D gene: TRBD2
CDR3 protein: CASSTSGRAGYNEQFF
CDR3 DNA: TGTGCCAGCAGCACTAGCGGGAGGGCCGGCTACAATGAGCAGTTCTTC

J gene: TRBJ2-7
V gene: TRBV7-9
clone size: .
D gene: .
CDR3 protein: CASSLATTGEQYF
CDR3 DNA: TGTGCCAGCAGCTTAGCGACAACCGGCGAGCAGTACTTC

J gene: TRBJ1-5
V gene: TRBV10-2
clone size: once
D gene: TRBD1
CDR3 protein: CASSESGGQGYQPQHF
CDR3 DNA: TGCGCCAGCAGTGAGTCTGGGGGACAGGGGTATCAGCCCCAGCATTTT

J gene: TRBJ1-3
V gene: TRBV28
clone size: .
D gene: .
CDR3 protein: CASQRRGGGNTIYF
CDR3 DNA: TGTGCCAGCCAAAGGCGGGGGGGTGGAAACACCATATATTTT

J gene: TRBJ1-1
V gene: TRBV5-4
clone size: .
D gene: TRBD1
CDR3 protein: CASSLGGRITEAFF
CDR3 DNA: TGTGCCAGCAGCTTAGGGGGCAGGATCACTGAAGCTTTCTTT

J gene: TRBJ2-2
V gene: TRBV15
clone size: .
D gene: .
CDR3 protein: CATSRESGSNTGELFF
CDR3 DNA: TGTGCCACCAGCAGAGAGAGCGGGTCGAACACCGGGGAGCTGTTTTTT

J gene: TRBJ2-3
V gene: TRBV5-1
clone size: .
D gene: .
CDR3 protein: CASSRGSSTDTQYF
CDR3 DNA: TGCGCCAGCAGCCGCGGATCTAGCACAGATACGCAGTATTTT

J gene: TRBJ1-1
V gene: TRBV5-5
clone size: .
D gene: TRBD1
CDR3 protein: CASSSTWTGGTEAFF
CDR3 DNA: TGTGCCAGCAGCTCGACGTGGACAGGGGGCACTGAAGCTTTCTTT

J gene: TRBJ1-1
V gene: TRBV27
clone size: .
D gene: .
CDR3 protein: CASMPGGGWEAFF
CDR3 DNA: TGTGCCAGCATGCCAGGAGGCGGCTGGGAAGCTTTCTTT

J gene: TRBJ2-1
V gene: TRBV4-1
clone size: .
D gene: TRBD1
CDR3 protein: CASSQAGGGNNEQFF
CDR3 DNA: TGCGCCAGCAGCCAAGCAGGGGGCGGCAACAATGAGCAGTTCTTC

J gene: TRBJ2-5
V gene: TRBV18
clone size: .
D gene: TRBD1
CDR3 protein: CASSLKTDRTETQYF
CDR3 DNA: TGTGCCAGCTCACTAAAAACGGACAGGACAGAGACCCAGTACTTC

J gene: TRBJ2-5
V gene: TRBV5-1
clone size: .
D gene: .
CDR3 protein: CASSSRGLQETQYF
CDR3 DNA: TGCGCCAGCAGCTCTCGAGGTTTGCAGGAGACCCAGTACTTC

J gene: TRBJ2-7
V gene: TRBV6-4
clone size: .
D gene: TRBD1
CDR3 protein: CASSESTGGSYEQYF
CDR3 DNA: TGTGCCAGCAGCGAATCGACAGGGGGCTCATACGAGCAGTACTTC

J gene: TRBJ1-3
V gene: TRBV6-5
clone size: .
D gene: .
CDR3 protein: CASSYSFRQGNTIYF
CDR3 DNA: TGTGCCAGCAGTTATAGTTTTAGGCAGGGGAACACCATATATTTT

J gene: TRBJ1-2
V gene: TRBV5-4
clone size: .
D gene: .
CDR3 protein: CASSPDSWTNYGYTF
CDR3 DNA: TGTGCCAGCAGCCCTGACAGCTGGACAAACTATGGCTACACCTTC

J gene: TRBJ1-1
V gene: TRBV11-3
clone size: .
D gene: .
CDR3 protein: CASSLGGAGGTEAFF
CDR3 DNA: TGTGCCAGCAGCTTAGGAGGCGCGGGAGGCACTGAAGCTTTCTTT

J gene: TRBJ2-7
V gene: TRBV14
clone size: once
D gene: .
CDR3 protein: CASSRLTGSYEQYF
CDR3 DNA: TGTGCCAGCAGCCGATTGACAGGCTCCTACGAGCAGTACTTC

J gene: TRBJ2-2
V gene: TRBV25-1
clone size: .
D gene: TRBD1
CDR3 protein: CASSGQGGTGELFF
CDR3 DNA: TGTGCCAGCAGCGGACAGGGCGGGACCGGGGAGCTGTTTTTT

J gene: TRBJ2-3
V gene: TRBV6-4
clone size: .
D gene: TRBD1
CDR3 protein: CASSQGTGETDTQYF
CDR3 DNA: TGTGCCAGCAGCCAGGGGACAGGGGAGACAGATACGCAGTATTTT

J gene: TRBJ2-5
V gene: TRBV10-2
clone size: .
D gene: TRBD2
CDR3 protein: CASHKAGSAGEQYF
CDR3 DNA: TGCGCCTCCCATAAGGCGGGGTCGGCGGGAGAGCAGTACTTC

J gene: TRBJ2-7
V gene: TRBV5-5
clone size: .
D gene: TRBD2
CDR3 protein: CASSLGLASYEQYF
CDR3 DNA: TGTGCCAGCAGCTTGGGACTAGCCTCCTACGAGCAGTACTTC

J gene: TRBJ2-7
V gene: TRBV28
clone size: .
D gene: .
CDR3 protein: CASRRDAGNYEQYF
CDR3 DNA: TGTGCCAGCAGGCGGGACGCGGGAAACTACGAGCAGTACTTC

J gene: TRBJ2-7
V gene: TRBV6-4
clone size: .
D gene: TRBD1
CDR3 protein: CASSESTGGSYEQYF
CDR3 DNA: TGTGCTAGCAGCGAATCGACAGGGGGCTCATACGAGCAGTACTTC

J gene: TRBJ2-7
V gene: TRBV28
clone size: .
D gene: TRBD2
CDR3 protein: CASDATSGPGGSYEQYF
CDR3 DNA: TGTGCCAGCGACGCGACTAGCGGCCCAGGAGGCTCCTACGAGCAGTACTTC

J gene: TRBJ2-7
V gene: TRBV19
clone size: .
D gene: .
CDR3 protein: CASSLDSNSYEQYF
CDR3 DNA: TGTGCCAGTAGCCTGGACTCTAATTCCTACGAGCAGTACTTC

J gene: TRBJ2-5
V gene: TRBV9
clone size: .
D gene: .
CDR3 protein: CASSGRETQYF
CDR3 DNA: TGTGCCAGCAGCGGGAGGGAGACCCAGTACTTC

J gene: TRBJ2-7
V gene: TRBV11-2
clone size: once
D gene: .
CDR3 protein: CASRGKQDVYEQYF
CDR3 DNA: TGTGCCAGCAGAGGGAAACAGGATGTCTACGAGCAGTACTTC

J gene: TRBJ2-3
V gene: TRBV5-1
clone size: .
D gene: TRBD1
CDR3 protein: CASSSTGVRADTQYF
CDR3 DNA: TGCGCCAGCAGCTCGACAGGGGTGAGGGCAGATACGCAGTATTTT